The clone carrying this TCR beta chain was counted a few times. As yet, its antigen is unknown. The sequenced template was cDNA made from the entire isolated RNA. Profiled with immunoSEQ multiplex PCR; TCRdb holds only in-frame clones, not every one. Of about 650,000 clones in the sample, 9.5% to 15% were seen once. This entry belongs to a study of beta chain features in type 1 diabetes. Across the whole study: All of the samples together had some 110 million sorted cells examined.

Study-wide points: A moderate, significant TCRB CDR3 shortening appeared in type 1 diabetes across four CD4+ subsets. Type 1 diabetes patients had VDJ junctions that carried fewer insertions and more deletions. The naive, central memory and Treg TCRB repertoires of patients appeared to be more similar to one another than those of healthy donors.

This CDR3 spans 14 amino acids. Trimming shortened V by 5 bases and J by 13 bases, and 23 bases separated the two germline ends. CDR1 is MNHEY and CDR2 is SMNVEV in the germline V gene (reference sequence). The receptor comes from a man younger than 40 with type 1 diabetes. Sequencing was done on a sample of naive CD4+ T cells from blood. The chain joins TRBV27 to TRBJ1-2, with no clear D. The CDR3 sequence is CASSPYRTVHDSTF. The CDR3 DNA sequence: TGTGCCAGCAGTCCCTACCGGACGGTCCACGACTCCACCTTC.